A selection of T cell receptor beta chains follows, all from one sample in a study of T-cell memory formation after mild COVID-19. TCRdb passed the 5' RACE reads through MiXCR, listing each CDR3 protein once. The sample yields around 300,000 distinct CDR3 sequences, around 13% seen once. Sequenced sample: PBMCs or a T cell subset sorted from them (not recorded which). These receptor sequences come from a young man who had mild COVID-19 (a few samples of this study predate the infection). Cell type and time point are not known. Each CDR3 is given with its conserved first and last residue. D genes are given only for firm matches. Clone size, where shown, is once, few, many, or a class for clones that have expanded.

clone_size	v_call	d_call	j_call	cdr3_nt	cdr3_aa
few	TRBV19	NA	TRBJ2-2	TGTGCCAGTTCGGCGGGCCCGGCCGGGGAGCTGTTTTTT	CASSAGPAGELFF
NA	TRBV18	NA	TRBJ2-5	TGTGCCAGCTCACAGATACAAGAGACCCAGTACTTC	CASSQIQETQYF
NA	TRBV6-5	NA	TRBJ2-7	TGTGCCAGCAGGGGATACGAAGAGCAGTACTTC	CASRGYEEQYF
NA	TRBV7-2	NA	TRBJ2-2	TGTGCCAGCAGGAACAGGGTTGGGAACACCGGGGAGCTGTTTTTT	CASRNRVGNTGELFF
NA	TRBV12-3/TRBV12-4	NA	TRBJ2-4	TGTGCCAGCAGTTTGTTGGTGGGGGGCAACATTCAGTACTTC	CASSLLVGGNIQYF
many	TRBV7-3	TRBD2	TRBJ2-1	TGTGCCAGCAGCTTAACCCCTAGCGGGGAATCCTACAATGAGCAGTTCTTC	CASSLTPSGESYNEQFF
few	TRBV12-3/TRBV12-4	TRBD2	TRBJ2-1	TGTGCCAGCAAAAGGACTAGCGGGGGATACAATGAGCAGTTCTTC	CASKRTSGGYNEQFF
NA	TRBV20-1	TRBD1	TRBJ1-2	TGCAGTGCTAGATTACAGGGGAATTCGGCTTACACCTTC	CSARLQGNSAYTF
NA	TRBV12-3/TRBV12-4	NA	TRBJ1-4	TGTGCCAGCAGTCGCCTACCCAATGAAAAACTGTTTTTT	CASSRLPNEKLFF
few	TRBV7-2	NA	TRBJ1-1	TGTGCCAGCAGCTTACTCCGGGGGGCAGACTTAAACACTGAAGCTTTCTTT	CASSLLRGADLNTEAFF
few	TRBV6-5	NA	TRBJ2-5	TGTGCCAGCAGTTACAGTCCAACAGAGCAAGAGACCCAGTACTTC	CASSYSPTEQETQYF
NA	TRBV5-1	TRBD2	TRBJ2-1	TGCGCCAGCAGCTTGGGACTAGCGGCTTATTCCTACAATGAGCAGTTCTTC	CASSLGLAAYSYNEQFF
NA	TRBV6-4	NA	TRBJ1-1	TGTGCCAGCAGTGAGGACGGACAGAACACTGAAGCTTTCTTT	CASSEDGQNTEAFF
NA	TRBV6-4	TRBD2	TRBJ2-1	TGTGCCAGCAGCCCCTCCTTGGGAGGGACCTACAATGAGCAGTTCTTC	CASSPSLGGTYNEQFF
few	TRBV7-3	TRBD1	TRBJ1-5	TGTGCCAGCAGCGCAACTTACCGGGACAGGGAGATCAATCAGCCCCAGCATTTT	CASSATYRDREINQPQHF
NA	TRBV7-2	NA	TRBJ2-1	TGTGCCAGCAGCTTAGTCCTTGACCTGATAGGGTCCTACAATGAGCAGTTCTTC	CASSLVLDLIGSYNEQFF
few	TRBV29-1	TRBD2	TRBJ2-1	TGCAGCGGCCGGGGGGCTAGCGGGGTGCATGAGCAGTTCTTC	CSGRGASGVHEQFF
few	TRBV12-3/TRBV12-4	NA	TRBJ2-2	TGTGCCAGCGGTCGGGGGAGCACCGGGGAGCTGTTTTTT	CASGRGSTGELFF
few	TRBV12-3/TRBV12-4	TRBD2	TRBJ2-3	TGTGCCAGCAAACTACTAGCGGGGAGCACAGATACGCAGTATTTT	CASKLLAGSTDTQYF
NA	TRBV7-2	TRBD2	TRBJ2-1	TGTGCCAGCAGCTTAATCCCATCGAGCGGGGGGACGGTTGTGGGAGAGCAGTTCTTC	CASSLIPSSGGTVVGEQFF
many	TRBV7-9	NA	TRBJ1-1	TGTGCCAGCAGCTTTGGGCGGGGCACTGAAGCTTTCTTT	CASSFGRGTEAFF
NA	TRBV12-5	NA	TRBJ2-3	TGTGCTAGTGGTCTGGAGGAACTCACAGATACGCAGTATTTT	CASGLEELTDTQYF
NA	TRBV6-2/TRBV6-3	NA	TRBJ2-1	TGTGCCAGCAGTTACCCGCGCCAAATCAGGGGACGGTACAATGAGCAGTTCTTC	CASSYPRQIRGRYNEQFF
many	TRBV4-1	TRBD2	TRBJ2-7	TGCGCCAGCAGCCAAGCTTTACTAGCGACATTATACGAGCAGTACTTC	CASSQALLATLYEQYF
few	TRBV7-2	NA	TRBJ2-5	TGTGCCAGCAGCTTAGGACCTATGGGGGAGACCCAGTACTTC	CASSLGPMGETQYF
once	TRBV28	NA	TRBJ1-2	TGTGCCAGCAGTTTACCCTCTGTTAGCTATGGCTACACCTTC	CASSLPSVSYGYTF
NA	TRBV12-3/TRBV12-4	NA	TRBJ1-5	TGTGCCAGCACTTGTAGGGACACTAGCAATCAGCACCAGCATTTT	CASTCRDTSNQHQHF
few	TRBV9	TRBD2	TRBJ2-1	TGTGCCAGCAGCGTAGCTTCTAGCGGGGGGATAACCTACAATGAGCAGTTCTTC	CASSVASSGGITYNEQFF
NA	TRBV7-9	NA	TRBJ2-3	TGTGCCAGCAGCTTCCCGAGGTTCGGAACAGATACGCAGTATTTT	CASSFPRFGTDTQYF
many	TRBV9	NA	TRBJ2-1	TGTGCCAGCAGCGTAGCCGGGAGTTACAATGAGCAGTTCTTC	CASSVAGSYNEQFF
NA	TRBV12-3/TRBV12-4	NA	TRBJ2-6	TGTGCCAGCGGATTTAGGGCCTTCTCTGGGGCCAACGTCCTGACTTTC	CASGFRAFSGANVLTF
few	TRBV20-1	TRBD1	TRBJ1-2	TGCAGTGCTAGAGTAGGGGGCAACGTTGGCTACACCTTC	CSARVGGNVGYTF
NA	TRBV7-9	TRBD1	TRBJ1-3	TGTGCCAGCAGCATGGGACAGGGGAACTCTGGAAACACCATATATTTT	CASSMGQGNSGNTIYF
NA	TRBV5-1	TRBD1	TRBJ2-3	TGCGCCAGCAGCTTCGGGACAGGGGGCGGAAGCACAGATACGCAGTATTTT	CASSFGTGGGSTDTQYF
few	TRBV19	TRBD1	TRBJ1-1	TGTGCCAGTAGTACCTCCTATGACAGGGACACTGAAGCTTTCTTT	CASSTSYDRDTEAFF
few	TRBV5-1	NA	TRBJ2-5	TGCGCCAGCAGCTTGGGCGGGATTGAGACCCAGTACTTC	CASSLGGIETQYF
few	TRBV6-2/TRBV6-3	NA	TRBJ2-1	TGTGCCAGCAGTCTAGGGCTTCCCTTCGACAATGAGCAGTTCTTC	CASSLGLPFDNEQFF
NA	TRBV2	NA	TRBJ1-1	TGTGCCAGTGATCCAGGGTACATGAACACTGAAGCTTTCTTT	CASDPGYMNTEAFF
many	TRBV5-1	NA	TRBJ1-2	TGCGCCAGCACCCTCCGCCTGGGGGCGGTTTATGGCTACACCTTC	CASTLRLGAVYGYTF
NA	TRBV5-1	NA	TRBJ2-2	TGCGCCAGCAGCTTCGGCAGGGGGAACACCGGGGAGCTGTTTTTT	CASSFGRGNTGELFF
many	TRBV20-1	NA	TRBJ1-1	TGCAGTGCTGTCCCGGGGTTCACTGAAGCTTTCTTT	CSAVPGFTEAFF
few	TRBV20-1	NA	TRBJ1-1	TGCAGTGCGCCACATTCTGTGAACACTGAAGCTTTCTTT	CSAPHSVNTEAFF